This T cell receptor (beta chain) was recovered during a study of post-analysis software for immune sequencing data. Study-wide results and limits: Among roughly 5 TRBV segments more frequent in patients than controls were TRBV5-6, TRBV5-1 and TRBV20-1.

In this sample, this clonotype turned up once. Its antigen is unidentified. Libraries were made from TCR beta cDNA, and they carried unique molecular identifiers. MiXCR, applied by TCRdb to the PCR reads, yields one record per CDR3 protein. The data hold 430,000 or so distinct CDR3 sequences, with over 30% observed a single time. CDR3 length equals 16 residues. Trimming took 6 bases from V and 0 from J, leaving 17 bases between them. Germline V gene sequence: CDR1 SNHLY, CDR2 FYNNEI. The sequence came from a girl aged 2 to 9 with multiple sclerosis. The J gene is TRBJ1-1, the V gene TRBV2; TRBD1 might be the D (6 bases). What was sequenced was blood. CDR3 loop: CASSEKGVRLNTEAFF. In DNA form, the CDR3 reads TGTGCCAGCAGCGAGAAGGGGGTACGACTGAACACTGAAGCTTTCTTT.